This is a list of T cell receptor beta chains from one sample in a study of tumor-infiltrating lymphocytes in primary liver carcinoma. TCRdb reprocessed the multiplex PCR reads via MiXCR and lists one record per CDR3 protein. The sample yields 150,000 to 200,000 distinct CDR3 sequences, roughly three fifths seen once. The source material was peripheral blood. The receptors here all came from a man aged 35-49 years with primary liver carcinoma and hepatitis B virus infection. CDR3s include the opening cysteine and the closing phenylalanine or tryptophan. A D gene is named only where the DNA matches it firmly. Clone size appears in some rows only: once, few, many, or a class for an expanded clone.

CASSLWGSPSGTQYF | TGTGCCAGCAGCCTCTGGGGCTCCCCCTCGGGGACCCAGTACTTC | TRBJ2-5 | TRBV12-3/TRBV12-4 | . | .
CASSRTRTGGSYEQYF | TGTGCCAGCAGCCGGACTCGGACAGGCGGTTCCTACGAGCAGTACTTC | TRBJ2-7 | TRBV6-5 | . | TRBD1
CASSPRDSGRTSFNEQFF | TGTGCCAGCAGCCCCCGAGACAGCGGGAGGACCTCTTTCAATGAGCAGTTCTTC | TRBJ2-1 | TRBV11-2 | many | TRBD2
CGSSLGLAGQAGELFF | TGTGGCAGCAGCTTGGGACTAGCGGGACAGGCCGGGGAGCTGTTTTTT | TRBJ2-2 | TRBV5-4 | . | TRBD2
CASSEAGLRGYTF | TGTGCCAGCAGTGAGGCGGGACTCCGGGGCTACACCTTC | TRBJ1-2 | TRBV6-1 | . | .
CASSPTRVSPIPYGHTF | TGTGCCAGCAGTCCTACCAGGGTATCACCTATCCCCTATGGCCACACCTTC | TRBJ1-2 | TRBV6-1 | . | .
CASSQETGAGVQYF | TGCGCCAGCAGCCAAGAGACGGGAGCGGGTGTGCAGTACTTC | TRBJ2-7 | TRBV4-1 | . | .
CASSLLAGWAGETQYF | TGTGCCAGCAGTTTATTGGCGGGGTGGGCTGGAGAGACCCAGTACTTC | TRBJ2-5 | TRBV28 | . | .
CASSPGTSGKTNEQFF | TGCGCCAGCAGCCCCGGCACTAGCGGGAAAACGAATGAGCAGTTCTTC | TRBJ2-1 | TRBV4-1 | . | TRBD2
CASSLVRKSTDTQYF | TGTGCCAGCAGCTTAGTCAGAAAATCCACAGATACGCAGTATTTT | TRBJ2-3 | TRBV11-2 | many | .
CSVEDPTGLPYEQYF | TGCAGCGTTGAAGATCCGACGGGACTGCCCTACGAGCAGTACTTC | TRBJ2-7 | TRBV29-1 | many | .
CASSYNRANTEAFF | TGTGCCAGCAGTTACAACAGGGCGAACACTGAAGCTTTCTTT | TRBJ1-1 | TRBV6-6 | . | .
CASSFTQMNRDIFTDTQYF | TGTGCCAGCAGTTTCACCCAAATGAACCGGGACATATTCACAGATACGCAGTATTTT | TRBJ2-3 | TRBV6-5 | . | .
CSVKQHGVGTGELFF | TGCAGCGTGAAACAACACGGAGTGGGCACCGGGGAGCTGTTTTTT | TRBJ2-2 | TRBV29-1 | . | .
CANHSRGYEQYF | TGTGCCAATCACTCCAGGGGGTACGAGCAGTACTTC | TRBJ2-7 | TRBV28 | . | TRBD1
CAISEPGLGELFF | TGTGCCATCAGTGAGCCCGGTTTAGGGGAGCTGTTTTTT | TRBJ2-2 | TRBV10-3 | . | .
CSVVDRNEQLF | TGCAGCGTTGTAGACAGGAATGAGCAGCTCTTC | TRBJ2-1 | TRBV29-1 | . | .
CASSPKAGALSYEQYF | TGCGCCAGCAGCCCCAAAGCGGGGGCGCTTTCCTACGAGCAGTACTTC | TRBJ2-7 | TRBV4-1 | . | TRBD2
CASSDGRGTEAFF | TGTGCCAGCAGTGATGGGCGGGGGACTGAAGCTTTCTTT | TRBJ1-1 | TRBV6-1 | once | .
CAISSGNSNQPQHF | TGTGCCATCAGTTCGGGAAACAGCAATCAGCCCCAGCATTTT | TRBJ1-5 | TRBV10-3 | many | .
CAWSKSAPDQPQHF | TGTGCCTGGAGTAAATCCGCTCCCGATCAGCCCCAGCATTTT | TRBJ1-5 | TRBV30 | few | .
CASSPRGGPNTGELFF | TGTGCCAGCAGCCCGCGAGGGGGCCCGAACACCGGGGAGCTGTTTTTT | TRBJ2-2 | TRBV11-2 | many | TRBD1
CASSQGRGEDGYTF | TGTGCCAGCAGCCAGGGCAGGGGAGAGGATGGCTACACCTTC | TRBJ1-2 | TRBV6-6 | . | .
CSVVALAITDTQYF | TGCAGCGTTGTAGCGTTGGCGATTACAGATACGCAGTATTTT | TRBJ2-3 | TRBV29-1 | once | .
CASSSWTSGGYEQYF | TGTGCCAGCAGTTCATGGACTAGCGGAGGCTACGAGCAGTACTTC | TRBJ2-7 | TRBV28 | few | TRBD2
CASSPSPLNEQFF | TGCGCCAGCAGCCCCTCCCCACTTAATGAGCAGTTCTTC | TRBJ2-1 | TRBV4-1 | few | .
CASSLGGRALGNKQFF | TGTGCCAGCAGCTTAGGGGGGAGGGCCCTCGGTAATAAGCAGTTCTTC | TRBJ2-1 | TRBV11-3 | . | TRBD2
CSVKGTGNYEQYF | TGCAGCGTGAAGGGGACAGGGAACTACGAGCAGTACTTC | TRBJ2-7 | TRBV29-1 | few | TRBD1
CSAVSGTVNNDQFF | TGCAGCGCCGTCTCCGGGACAGTCAACAATGATCAGTTCTTC | TRBJ2-1 | TRBV29-1 | . | TRBD1
CASSPETGGYTQYF | TGTGCCAGCAGTCCCGAGACAGGGGGCTATACGCAGTATTTT | TRBJ2-3 | TRBV7-9 | few | TRBD1
CTSSLARGLAGATLLEQYF | TGTACCAGCAGCTTAGCTCGGGGACTAGCGGGAGCCACTCTTCTCGAGCAGTACTTC | TRBJ2-7 | TRBV11-2 | few | TRBD2
CASALHPGSDEQYF | TGTGCCAGCGCCTTGCACCCGGGATCGGACGAGCAGTACTTC | TRBJ2-7 | TRBV11-2 | many | .
CAGSQEETGNQPQHF | TGTGCCGGCAGCCAAGAGGAAACAGGCAATCAGCCCCAGCATTTT | TRBJ1-5 | TRBV4-2 | . | .
CASGLTSGPYNDQFF | TGTGCCAGCGGGTTGACTAGCGGGCCCTACAATGATCAGTTCTTC | TRBJ2-1 | TRBV12-3/TRBV12-4 | . | TRBD2
CASRFVEAEAFF | TGTGCCAGCAGGTTCGTCGAGGCTGAAGCTTTCTTT | TRBJ1-1 | TRBV12-3/TRBV12-4 | . | .
CASRRGEETQYF | TGTGCCAGCAGAAGGGGGGAAGAGACCCAGTACTTT | TRBJ2-5 | TRBV11-2 | . | .
CASSGHQGVRTEAFF | TGTGCCAGTAGTGGCCACCAGGGTGTTAGGACTGAAGCTTTCTTT | TRBJ1-1 | TRBV6-5 | . | .
CASSPPGVGETQYF | TGTGCCAGCAGCCCTCCAGGAGTGGGGGAGACCCAGTACTTC | TRBJ2-5 | TRBV7-9 | once | .
CASSLGVTEAFF | TGTGCCAGTAGTTTGGGGGTTACTGAAGCTTTCTTT | TRBJ1-1 | TRBV12-3/TRBV12-4 | once | .
CAWSGNVGDRFSYEQYF | TGTGCCTGGAGCGGTAATGTAGGGGACAGATTCTCCTACGAGCAGTACTTC | TRBJ2-7 | TRBV30 | . | TRBD1
CASSQEKQGYNSPLHF | TGTGCCAGCAGCCAAGAGAAACAGGGCTATAATTCACCCCTCCACTTT | TRBJ1-6 | TRBV4-2 | many | .
CASSPGVYGNQETQYF | TGCGCCAGCAGCCCTGGCGTTTATGGAAACCAAGAGACCCAGTACTTC | TRBJ2-5 | TRBV5-1 | . | .
CASSLVGAGETQFF | TGTGCCAGCAGCTTAGTGGGGGCAGGAGAGACTCAGTTCTTC | TRBJ2-1 | TRBV11-2 | . | .
CASRQLVAADQPQHF | TGTGCCAGCAGACAATTGGTGGCAGCGGATCAGCCCCAACATTTT | TRBJ1-5 | TRBV6-1 | . | .
CLVVVAGADTQYF | TGCCTGGTAGTGGTAGCGGGAGCAGATACGCAGTATTTT | TRBJ2-3 | TRBV29-1 | . | TRBD2
CASSERGTGTEAFF | TGTGCCAGCAGTGAGAGAGGGACAGGGACTGAAGCTTTCTTT | TRBJ1-1 | TRBV6-1 | few | TRBD1
CASSLVGGGYRNEQFF | TGTGCCAGCAGCTTAGTTGGTGGCGGGTACCGAAATGAGCAGTTCTTC | TRBJ2-1 | TRBV7-8 | . | .
CASNSRGGENIQYF | TGTGCCAGCAACTCCCGGGGCGGAGAAAACATTCAGTACTTC | TRBJ2-4 | TRBV5-8 | . | .
CAITTGSNQPQHF | TGTGCCATCACGACAGGGAGCAATCAGCCCCAGCATTTT | TRBJ1-5 | TRBV10-3 | . | TRBD1
CASTGDNTEAFF | TGTGCCAGCACCGGGGACAACACTGAAGCTTTCTTT | TRBJ1-1 | TRBV12-3/TRBV12-4 | . | .
CASSQLGAYNEQFF | TGCGCCAGCAGCCAACTGGGGGCCTACAATGAGCAGTTCTTC | TRBJ2-1 | TRBV4-1 | . | .